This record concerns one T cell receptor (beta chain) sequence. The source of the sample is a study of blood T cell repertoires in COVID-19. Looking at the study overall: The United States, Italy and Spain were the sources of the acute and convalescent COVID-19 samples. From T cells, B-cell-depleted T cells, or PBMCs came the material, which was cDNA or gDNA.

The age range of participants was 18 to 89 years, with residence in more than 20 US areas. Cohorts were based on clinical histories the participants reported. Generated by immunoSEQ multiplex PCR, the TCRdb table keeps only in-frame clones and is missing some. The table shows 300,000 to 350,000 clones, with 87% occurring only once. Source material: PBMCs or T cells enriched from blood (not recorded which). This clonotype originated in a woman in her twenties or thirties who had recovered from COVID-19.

The chain's CDR3 is CASRQGQLNTEAFF. DNA of the CDR3: TGTGCCAGCAGGCAGGGACAGTTGAACACTGAAGCTTTCTTT. The chain is built from TRBV5-4 and TRBJ1-1; 7 bases are a match to TRBD1. The CDR3 has 14 amino acids. J was trimmed by 0 bases and V by 5 bases; bases with no gene match: 4. Germline V CDR1 and CDR2: SGHNT, YYREEE (reference sequence).